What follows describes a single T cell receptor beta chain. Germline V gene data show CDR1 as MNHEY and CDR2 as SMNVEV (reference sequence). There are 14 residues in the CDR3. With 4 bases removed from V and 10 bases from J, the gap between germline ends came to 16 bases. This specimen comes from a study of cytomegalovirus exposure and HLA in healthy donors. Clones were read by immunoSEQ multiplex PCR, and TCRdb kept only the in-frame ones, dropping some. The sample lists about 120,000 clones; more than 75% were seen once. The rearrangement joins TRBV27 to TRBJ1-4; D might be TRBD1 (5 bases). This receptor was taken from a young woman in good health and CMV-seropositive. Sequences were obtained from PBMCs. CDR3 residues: CASSSGGGRGKLFF. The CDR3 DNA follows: TGTGCCAGCAGTTCCGGGGGGGGACGGGGAAAACTGTTTTTT.